This T cell receptor beta chain comes out of a study of T cells in localized non-small cell lung cancer (dated by TCRdb to 2018 to 2021). Notes on the research overall: The study examined T cell repertoires in roughly 240 patients with early-stage NSCLC and compared tumors with uninvolved tumor-adjacent lungs. The cohort consisted of around 250 treatment-naive NSCLC patients whose localized lung tumors had been resected. The mean age of the NSCLC patients was roughly 70 years, with 130 or so men and approximately 100 women. Overall study results and their limits: Longer overall survival was associated with higher T cell density in blood, whereas shorter survival was associated with higher clonality in adjacent lung. Uninvolved tumor-adjacent lung showed the highest T cell clonality, higher than tumor, which suggests more focused antigenic responses in the uninvolved tumor-adjacent lung. Multi-region tumor sequencing was not performed, so intratumor heterogeneity could not be excluded. Of the top 100 tumor clones, a median of approximately 60 were detected in paired uninvolved adjacent lung; approximately 28 were also among that lung's top 100. Because of the exploratory design, TCR variables were selected using unadjusted p-values without false-discovery rate correction.

The immunoSEQ Assay was used to sequence TCR beta CDR3 regions from DNA. The study's own analysis went as follows. T cell density was computed as TCR beta template counts normalized to usable DNA estimated by amplifying housekeeping genes. Richness was estimated with the preseqR package, extrapolating to 400,000 templates for PBMC samples and 120,000 templates for tissue samples. Clonality was calculated as one minus Pielou's evenness. Differential abundance testing on productive amino-acid clonotypes, with a minimum total count of 5 and an alpha of 0.1, was used to identify tissue-enriched TCRs. The Jaccard Index and the Morisita Overlap Index were used to quantify repertoire overlap between compartments. GLIPH grouped TCR beta CDR3s together with public tetramer-defined viral CDR3s, and a viral motif had to include at least three viral sequences and show V-gene enrichment. TCRdb holds this immuneACCESS table with in-frame rearrangements only. Some clones are missing; in checked studies, unresolved V genes explain under half, and the rest has no known cause. V and J calls plus clone size are reproduced from that table; the DNA served to infer D and trimming. The sample records approximately 150,000 clones, more than 80% of which are singletons. In total, the top ten clones hold about 1.5% of the sample.

At diagnosis, tumor, uninvolved tumor-adjacent lung and peripheral blood were collected and then preserved as a mix of FFPE and fresh-frozen material. For TCR repertoire profiling, blood samples were analyzed in the form of peripheral blood mononuclear cells. The germline V gene gives CDR1 as MGHDK and CDR2 as SYGVNS. The V end loses 2 bases and the J end loses 4 bases, and a stretch of 12 bases separates them. The CDR3 has 14 amino acids, counting the end cysteine and phenylalanine. This entry keeps only the CDR3 DNA: 42 bases, framed from base 1. Regarding this clone: Which antigen it targets is not known. No base qualities exist here, and no much larger clone lies one base off it.

The sequence came from an older female donor with stage I lung adenocarcinoma. The material sequenced was peripheral blood, taken before any cancer treatment. The chain uses TRBV25-1 and TRBJ2-7; no D segment can be confidently identified. The CDR3 has the sequence CASSEPLGPYEQYF. In nucleotides, the sequence is TGTGCCAGCAGTGAACCCCTCGGACCGTACGAGCAGTACTTC.